The sequence of this T cell receptor (beta chain) was determined in a study of shared clonotypes between healthy human individuals. CDR3 length: 16 amino acids. The trim removed 1 base at V and 6 bases at J, leaving 7 bases unmatched. The germline V gene encodes CDR1 MGHRA and CDR2 YSYEKL. Naive CD8 cells were CD45RO-negative, positively selected for CCR7, excluding terminally differentiated effector memory CD45RA+ cells. Only in-frame clones appear in the TCRdb table, and some are missing; sequencing was by immunoSEQ multiplex PCR. The repertoire consists of about 580,000 clones, with roughly 98% occurring once and the leading ten covering 0.25% to 0.35%.

This clonotype was obtained from a man younger than 45 in good health. What was sequenced was naive CD8+ T cells sorted from blood. The V and J genes are TRBV4-1 and TRBJ2-5; 11 nucleotides match TRBD1. CDR3 nucleotides: TGCGCCAGCAGCCAAGGTTGGGGACAGGGGGAGAAGACCCAGTACTTC. This codes for CASSQGWGQGEKTQYF.